The 8 T cell receptor beta chains in this list originate from one sample, sequenced in a study of cytomegalovirus exposure and HLA in healthy donors. The PCR made use of 60 Vbeta and 13 Jbeta primers. Profiling relied on immunoSEQ multiplex PCR, and the TCRdb table lists in-frame clones only, not all of them. The sample shows around 120,000 clones, roughly 76% of them seen only once. Sequenced material: PBMCs. The receptors here all came from a man between 45 and 60 years old in good health and CMV-seropositive.

The chain uses TRBV9 and TRBJ2-2; D possibly corresponds to TRBD1 (5 bases). CDR1 is SGDLS, CDR2 YYNGEE, per germline. Trimming cost V 0 bases and J 3 bases, with 9 bases left between them. This CDR3 has 15 amino acids. The DNA of the CDR3 is TGTGCCAGCAGCGTAGCCGACAGCCACACCGGGGAGCTGTTTTTT. Its translation: CASSVADSHTGELFF.

The rearrangement uses TRBV15 and TRBJ2-2; 7 bases are shared with TRBD2. Unmatched junction bases numbered 6, after V lost 6 bases and J lost 2 bases. Germline loops: CDR1 LNHNV, CDR2 YYDKDF (reference sequence). The CDR3 is 15 residues long. The CDR3 nucleotides read TGTGCCACCAGAAGGGAGGGCCGCAACACCGGGGAGCTGTTTTTT. The encoded protein is CATRREGRNTGELFF.

The J gene is TRBJ1-1, the V gene TRBV28, with TRBD1 matching 8 bases. Germline CDR1 reads MDHEN; CDR2 reads SYDVKM. The CDR3 totals 14 residues. J lost 8 bases, V lost 2 bases, and 7 bases had no gene match. The CDR3 DNA reads TGTGCCAGCAGTTTAGGACAGGGAGGATCAGAAGCTTTCTTT. It is translated as CASSLGQGGSEAFF.

Regarding this clone: Germline is not matched at one junction end, which may reflect a read error. The sample contains more than one DNA sequence encoding this CDR3. The chain carries TRBV25-1 and TRBJ1-5, with 10 bases that match TRBD1. Germline CDR1 MGHDK, CDR2 SYGVNS. The CDR3 runs 16 residues. The CDR3 reads CASSESSTGGNQPQHF. The CDR3 region has the DNA TGTGCCAGCAGTGAATCCTCGACAGGGGGCAATCAGCCCCAACATTTT.

CDR3 DNA sequence: TGTGCCAGCAGTTACGGGGATGCGGGACGGGAGACCCAGTACTTC. Its translation: CASSYGDAGRETQYF. V is TRBV6-5 and J is TRBJ2-5; TRBD2 is a possible D gene (6 bases). The V end lost 2 bases, the J end lost 5 bases, and 15 bases lay between the germline ends. This CDR3 spans 15 amino acids. Germline V gene data show CDR1 as MNHEY and CDR2 as SVGAGI.

The J gene is TRBJ1-2, the V gene TRBV15, with 8 bases matching TRBD1. The V gene's germline CDR1 is LNHNV and CDR2 YYDKDF (reference sequence). V shed 5 bases and J 5 bases; nucleotides not matched to a gene: 4. The CDR3 consists of 13 residues. The CDR3 sequence is CATSARTGYGYTF. The CDR3 coding sequence is TGTGCCACCAGCGCCCGGACAGGGTATGGCTACACCTTC.

The chain carries TRBV28 and TRBJ1-3; D is uncertain. Trimming took off 8 bases at V and 3 bases at J, with 20 bases between the two ends. CDR1 MDHEN and CDR2 SYDVKM come from the germline V gene. This CDR3 region has 16 residues. The CDR3 region is CASLSGWIEYGNTIYF. DNA for the CDR3: TGTGCCAGCCTGTCGGGGTGGATCGAGTATGGAAACACCATATATTTT.

This clone was seen a few times. CDR3 DNA: TGTGCCAGCAGTGCACACCCGTTCTCCTACGAGCAGTACTTC. As protein: CASSAHPFSYEQYF. This rearrangement joins TRBV25-1 to TRBJ2-7; D ambiguous. Germline lookup yields CDR1 MGHDK and CDR2 SYGVNS. With 4 bases removed from V and 0 bases from J, the gap between germline ends came to 10 bases. The CDR3 is made up of 14 amino acids.